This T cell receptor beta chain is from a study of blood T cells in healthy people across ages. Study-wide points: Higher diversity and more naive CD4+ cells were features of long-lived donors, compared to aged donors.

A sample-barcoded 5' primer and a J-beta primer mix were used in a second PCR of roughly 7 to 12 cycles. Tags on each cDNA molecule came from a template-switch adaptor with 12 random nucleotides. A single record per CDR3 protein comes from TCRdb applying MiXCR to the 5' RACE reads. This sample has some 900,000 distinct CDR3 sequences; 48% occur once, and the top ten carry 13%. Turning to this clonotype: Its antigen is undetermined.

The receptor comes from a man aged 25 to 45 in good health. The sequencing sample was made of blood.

This CDR3 is CASSLQPWGYTF. Here the CDR3 DNA reads TGTGCCAGCAGTTTGCAACCCTGGGGCTACACCTTC. The chain uses TRBV12-3 or TRBV12-4 and TRBJ1-2; D unresolved. This CDR3 has 12 residues. With 3 bases removed from V and 8 bases from J, the gap between germline ends came to 10 bases.